This T cell receptor beta chain originates from a study of cytomegalovirus exposure and HLA in healthy donors. It was with 60 Vbeta and 13 Jbeta primers that the PCR ran. TCRdb keeps only in-frame clones here, not all; method: immunoSEQ multiplex PCR. Found here are 60,000 to 100,000 clones; the top ten clones hold roughly 4.8%. The CDR3 contains 14 residues. V gave up 2 bases and J gave up 8 bases, with 16 bases separating them. CDR1 and CDR2 (germline): SGDLS, YYNGEE. This chain links TRBV9 with TRBJ1-2, with a weak D call TRBD1 (6 bases). The origin of this receptor is a young man in good health and CMV-seronegative. Sequencing was carried out using PBMCs. The CDR3 is CASSVDGQGYGYTF. DNA for the CDR3: TGTGCCAGCAGCGTTGACGGTCAGGGGTACGGCTACACCTTC.